These 31 T cell receptor beta chains share one sample of origin, sequenced in a study of cytomegalovirus exposure and HLA in healthy donors (dated by TCRdb to 2017 to 2019). The method was the immunoSEQ multiplex PCR assay. The multiplex PCR relied on a mix of 60 forward primers for TCR Vbeta segments and 13 reverse primers for TCR Jbeta segments. The table comes from immuneACCESS by way of TCRdb, which keeps in-frame sequences with V and J called. Part of the clones is missing from these tables; in studies checked, under half for an unresolved V gene and the rest for unknown reasons. The sample data list about 120,000 clones, and approximately 81% of these were observed just once. The ten largest clones take up 2.2% of the sample. Sequenced input: PBMCs. Receptor source: a woman aged 40 to 49 in good health and CMV-seronegative.

The V gene is TRBV5-4, the J gene TRBJ1-1, with D tentatively TRBD1 (5 bases). Trimming shortened V by 1 base and J by 8 bases, and 6 bases separated the two germline ends. This CDR3 is 11 amino acids long. The V gene's germline CDR1 is SGHNT and CDR2 YYREEE (reference sequence). The chain's CDR3 is CASSLRGEAFF. The CDR3 nucleotides are TGTGCCAGCAGCTTGAGGGGCGAAGCTTTCTTT.

This sequence joins TRBV4-2 and TRBJ1-3, with D hard to call. V was clipped by 3 bases and J by 2 bases, with 8 bases between them. The CDR3 sequence is 14 residues long. Germline CDR1 and CDR2: LGHNA and YNFKEQ. The CDR3 sequence: CASSHGETGNTIYF. CDR3 coding DNA: TGTGCCAGCAGCCACGGGGAAACTGGAAACACCATATATTTT.

The V call is TRBV6-7, the J call TRBJ1-2, with D perhaps TRBD1 (5 bases). TRBV6-7 is placed among ORFs of uncertain function. This CDR3 spans 14 amino acids. Trimming stripped 6 bases from V and 4 bases from J, with 15 bases between. In DNA, the CDR3 is TGTGCCAGCAGGGACCCCACAGGTGCCTATGGCTACACCTTC. Residues: CASRDPTGAYGYTF.

Only one count was recorded for this clone. The chain recombines TRBV7-3 with TRBJ1-1; possible D gene TRBD1, 5 bases. The CDR3 consists of 15 residues. Looked up from germline, CDR1 is SGHTA and CDR2 is FQGTGA. Trimming pared 0 bases from V and 7 bases from J, leaving 15 bases between. CDR3 residues: CASSLTAAGYDEAFF. As DNA, the CDR3 is TGTGCCAGCAGCTTAACGGCGGCAGGGTATGATGAAGCTTTCTTT.

The CDR3 here is CASSLNPTSGGADTQYF. CDR3 in DNA: TGTGCCAGCAGCTTAAATCCTACTAGCGGGGGGGCAGATACGCAGTATTTT. V is TRBV11-2 and J is TRBJ2-3; 13 bases agree with TRBD2. Germline lookup yields CDR1 SGHAT and CDR2 FQNNGV. The CDR3 covers 17 residues. The ends lost 2 bases at V and 4 bases at J; junction bases unmatched: 6.

V is TRBV6-1 and J is TRBJ1-1; 11 bases are a match to TRBD1. J lost 6 bases, V lost 3 bases, and 6 bases had no gene match. Germline CDR1 and CDR2: MNHNS and SASEGT. This CDR3 contains 15 residues. This chain's CDR3 is CASSDRDRGSPEAFF. CDR3 in DNA: TGTGCCAGCAGTGACCGGGACAGGGGGAGTCCTGAAGCTTTCTTT.

This chain links TRBV11-2 with TRBJ2-1; TRBD2 matches at 9 bases. Germline assignment: CDR1 SGHAT and CDR2 FQNNGV. The V gene end was trimmed by 5 bases and the J gene end by 6 bases; junction bases not matched to a gene: 8. This CDR3 contains 15 residues. The CDR3 DNA sequence: TGTGCCAGCAGCCTCGGGACTAGCAGTTCCAATGAGCAGTTCTTC. Its protein product is CASSLGTSSSNEQFF.

The chain carries TRBV5-1 and TRBJ1-1, with 7 bases aligning to TRBD1. CDR1 is SGHRS and CDR2 is YFSETQ in the germline V gene. The length of the CDR3 is 15 residues. The ends lost 3 bases at V and 0 bases at J; junction bases unmatched: 5. This chain's CDR3 is CASSSYRGVNTEAFF. CDR3 DNA: TGCGCCAGCAGCTCCTACAGGGGCGTGAACACTGAAGCTTTCTTT.

This clone came up once. The chain links TRBV5-1 to TRBJ2-3; tentative D call: TRBD2 (6 bases). V was cut by 4 bases and J by 0 bases, with 9 bases left in between. Germline CDR1 is SGHRS and CDR2 is YFSETQ. CDR3 length: 14 amino acids. The DNA for the CDR3 is TGCGCCAGCAGCCCCGGGACTAGCACAGATACGCAGTATTTT. It codes for CASSPGTSTDTQYF.

The V gene is TRBV7-2, the J gene TRBJ2-5; D is perhaps TRBD1 (6 bases). V lost 5 bases and J lost 5, with 9 bases in between. The CDR3 contains 12 residues. Germline V gene sequence: CDR1 SGHTA, CDR2 FQGNSA. CDR3 residues: CASSLQGETQYF. In DNA, the CDR3 is TGTGCCAGCAGCCTCCAGGGGGAGACCCAGTACTTC.

The chain has TRBV19 and TRBJ2-1; 9 bases are shared with TRBD2. The CDR3 has 14 amino acids. V shed 6 bases and J 4 bases; nucleotides not matched to a gene: 4. The V gene's germline CDR1 is LNHDA and CDR2 SQIVND (reference sequence). CDR3 sequence (DNA): TGTGCCAGTAGCCCGACTAGCGGATACAATGAGCAGTTCTTC. Its translation: CASSPTSGYNEQFF.

V gene TRBV18 combines with J gene TRBJ1-4; 7 bases are shared with TRBD1. CDR1 and CDR2 from the germline V gene are KGHSH and LQKENI. This CDR3 region has 14 residues. V gave up 5 bases and J gave up 3 bases; unmatched junction bases: 3. The CDR3 bases are TGTGCCAGCTCAAGACAGGGATCTAATGAAAAACTGTTTTTT. It codes for CASSRQGSNEKLFF.

This clone occurred a few times. The chain recombines TRBV6-5 with TRBJ1-5, with D possibly TRBD1 on 5 matching bases. The CDR3 is 12 residues long. The germline V gene has CDR1 MNHEY and CDR2 SVGAGI. V lost 6 bases, J lost 4 bases, and 7 bases lay in between. In DNA form, the CDR3 reads TGTGCCAGCAGGGGACTTAATCAGCCCCAGCATTTT. Translation gives CASRGLNQPQHF.

This chain connects TRBV19 to TRBJ1-1; TRBD1 is a possible D gene (5 bases). Per the germline V gene, CDR1 is LNHDA and CDR2 is SQIVND (reference sequence). V gave up 4 bases and J gave up 4 bases, with 13 bases separating them. CDR3 length: 14 residues. In nucleotides, the CDR3 is TGTGCCAGTAGTAGTTACCTGGGGGGCACTGAAGCTTTCTTT. It encodes CASSSYLGGTEAFF.

This chain joins TRBV18 and TRBJ2-7; 7 nucleotides agree with TRBD1. CDR3 length equals 15 residues. J gave up 0 bases and V 3 bases, and 5 bases lay outside the gene matches. Per germline, CDR1 KGHSH and CDR2 LQKENI. The CDR3 region has the DNA TGTGCCAGCTCACCCCCGGACAGGCCCTCCTACGAGCAGTACTTC. It yields the protein CASSPPDRPSYEQYF.

The chain has TRBV10-3 and TRBJ1-4; D remains ambiguous. Trimming took 6 bases from V and 5 from J, leaving 13 bases between them. Germline values: CDR1 ENHRY, CDR2 SYGVKD. CDR3 size: 14 residues. The DNA of the CDR3 is TGTGCCATCAGAGACGGGATACGAAATGAAAAACTGTTTTTT. This encodes CAIRDGIRNEKLFF.

This clone was counted once. The chain recombines TRBV11-2 with TRBJ1-1, with TRBD1 matching 7 bases. CDR3 length: 15 amino acids. V lost 1 base to trimming and J lost 1 base; unmatched junction nucleotides: 3. The germline CDR1 and CDR2 sequences are SGHAT and FQNNGV. DNA for the CDR3: TGTGCCAGCAGCTTAGGCGGGACAGAGAACACTGAAGCTTTCTTT. It codes for CASSLGGTENTEAFF.

This chain connects TRBV4-1 to TRBJ2-7, with D uncertain. The CDR3 runs to 15 residues. Germline CDR1 is MGHRA and CDR2 is YSYEKL. Trimming stripped 0 bases from V and 4 bases from J, with 13 bases between. CDR3 DNA sequence: TGCGCCAGCAGCCAAGATTTAACAGCCAGATACGAGCAGTACTTC. Protein: CASSQDLTARYEQYF.

The chain is built from TRBV5-1 and TRBJ2-1; weak D call: TRBD1 (6 bases). Germline V lookup: CDR1 SGHRS, CDR2 YFSETQ. Trimming shortened V by 4 bases and J by 3 bases, and 17 bases separated the two germline ends. The length of the CDR3 is 16 residues. The CDR3, as DNA: TGCGCCAGCAGCCGAATACCGACAGGAAACTACAATGAGCAGTTCTTC. As protein: CASSRIPTGNYNEQFF.

The rearrangement joins TRBV7-9 to TRBJ1-1; TRBD1 matches at 8 bases. Germline CDR1 and CDR2: SEHNR and FQNEAQ (reference sequence). The CDR3 consists of 15 residues. The ends lost 5 bases at V and 4 bases at J; junction bases unmatched: 9. CDR3 nucleotides: TGTGCCAGCAGCGAATGGACAGGGAGGAGCACTGAAGCTTTCTTT. Translated: CASSEWTGRSTEAFF.

This clone has only a few counts. The chain uses TRBV5-6 and TRBJ2-7; 7 nucleotides match TRBD2. CDR1 is SGHDT and CDR2 is YYEEEE in the germline V gene. Germline trimming cut 0 bases from V and 4 bases from J; bases unmatched to any gene: 10. The CDR3 spans 16 residues. The CDR3 sequence is CASSLAGGGPGYEQYF. The CDR3, as DNA: TGTGCCAGCAGCTTGGCTGGGGGAGGGCCAGGTTACGAGCAGTACTTC.

This clone was observed a few times. The V call is TRBV30, the J call TRBJ1-2; 9 bases fit TRBD1. J gave up 7 bases and V 2 bases, and 8 bases lay outside the gene matches. CDR3 length equals 14 residues. Germline loops: CDR1 GTSNPN, CDR2 SVGIG (reference sequence). CDR3 residues: CAWSRTGESPGYTF. In DNA, the CDR3 is TGTGCCTGGAGTCGGACAGGGGAATCGCCTGGCTACACCTTC. The full variable domain, completed using reference TRBV30 and TRBJ1-2, is SQTIHQWPATLVQPVGSPLSLECTVEGTSNPNLYWYRQAAGRGLQLLFYSVGIGQISSEVPQNLSASRPQDRQFILSSKKLLLSDSGFYLCAWSRTGESPGYTFGSGTRLTVV.

V and J are TRBV2 and TRBJ2-3; maybe TRBD2 (6 bases). Trimming removed 5 bases at V and 3 bases at J, with 9 bases between. The CDR3 consists of 13 residues. The V gene's germline CDR1 is SNHLY and CDR2 FYNNEI. DNA of the CDR3: TGTGCCAGCAGTAAGACTAGAACAGATACGCAGTATTTT. Encoded protein: CASSKTRTDTQYF.

The chain has TRBV2 and TRBJ2-1, with 7 nucleotides matching TRBD2. The germline V gene encodes CDR1 SNHLY and CDR2 FYNNEI. CDR3 size: 15 residues. Unmatched junction bases numbered 6, after V lost 3 bases and J lost 4 bases. The CDR3 region has the DNA TGTGCCAGCAGTGAGAGACGGGAGGTGTACAATGAGCAGTTCTTC. It translates to CASSERREVYNEQFF.

In the case of this clone: Compared with germline, one end of the junction differs, possibly owing to a read error. This chain connects TRBV7-9 to TRBJ1-4; 8 positions agree with TRBD1. The CDR3 covers 15 residues. Germline CDR1 reads SEHNR; CDR2 reads FQNEAQ (reference sequence). The CDR3 nucleotides are TGTTCCAGCAGCTCACGCGGGACAGGAAATGAAAAACTGTTTTTT. Protein: CSSSSRGTGNEKLFF.

The rearrangement links TRBV6-1 to TRBJ1-2; 11 bases align to TRBD1. The CDR3 has 16 residues. J was trimmed by 3 bases and V by 3 bases; bases with no gene match: 6. Germline loops: CDR1 MNHNS, CDR2 SASEGT. As DNA, the CDR3 is TGTGCCAGCAGTGACCCCGAGGGACAGGGGGACTATGGCTACACCTTC. The encoded protein is CASSDPEGQGDYGYTF.

This clone was detected only once. V usage is TRBV7-8 and J usage is TRBJ2-2, with D possibly matching TRBD1 (5 bases). Germline CDR1 reads SGHVS; CDR2 reads FQNEAQ. The CDR3 is made up of 13 amino acids. Deletions cut 5 bases from V and 6 bases from J, with 10 bases between. The CDR3 is CASSTQGSGELFF. The CDR3 region has the DNA TGTGCCAGCAGCACCCAGGGATCCGGGGAGCTGTTTTTT.

This chain connects TRBV5-1 to TRBJ2-1; D not certain. There are 14 residues in the CDR3. CDR1 is SGHRS, CDR2 YFSETQ, per germline. V shed 0 bases and J shed 2 bases, with 6 bases lying between them. The CDR3 DNA is TGCGCCAGCAGCTTGGACATCCCCTACAATGAGCAGTTCTTC. Translated: CASSLDIPYNEQFF.

This sequence joins TRBV27 and TRBJ2-1; 8 nucleotides agree with TRBD2. The V segment lost 7 bases and the J segment 9 bases; nucleotides outside the gene matches: 20. CDR1 MNHEY and CDR2 SMNVEV come from the germline V gene (reference sequence). This CDR3 comprises 17 residues. The CDR3 loop reads CASTRSAAGVRISEQFF. CDR3 coding DNA: TGTGCCAGCACCCGGTCGGCAGCGGGAGTACGTATCAGTGAGCAGTTCTTC.

This clone was picked up one time. This chain joins TRBV10-3 and TRBJ2-3; TRBD1 matches at 9 bases. Per germline, CDR1 ENHRY and CDR2 SYGVKD. V gave up 11 bases and J gave up 2 bases; unmatched junction bases: 8. The CDR3 is 14 amino acids. The CDR3 DNA follows: TGTGCCTCGAGCGGGACAGGGATCACAGATACGCAGTATTTT. This codes for CASSGTGITDTQYF.

The chain has TRBV28 and TRBJ1-2, with 8 nucleotides matching TRBD1. The germline gives CDR1 MDHEN, CDR2 SYDVKM. This CDR3 has 14 amino acids. V was pared by 6 bases and J by 4 bases, with 7 bases of the junction left unmatched. The CDR3 sequence is CASSQGQVPYGYTF. The DNA for the CDR3 is TGTGCCAGCAGCCAGGGACAGGTTCCCTATGGCTACACCTTC.